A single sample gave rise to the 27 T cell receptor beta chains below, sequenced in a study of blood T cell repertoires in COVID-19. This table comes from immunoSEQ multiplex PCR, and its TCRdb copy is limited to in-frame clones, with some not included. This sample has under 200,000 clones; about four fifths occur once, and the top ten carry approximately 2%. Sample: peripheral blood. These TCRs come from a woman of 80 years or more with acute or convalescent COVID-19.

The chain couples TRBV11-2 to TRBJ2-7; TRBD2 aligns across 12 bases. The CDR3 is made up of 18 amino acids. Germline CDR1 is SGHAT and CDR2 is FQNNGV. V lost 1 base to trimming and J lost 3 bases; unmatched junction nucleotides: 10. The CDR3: CASSLGQLLTSGSYEQYF. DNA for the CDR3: TGTGCCAGCAGCTTAGGTCAACTACTGACTAGCGGGAGCTACGAGCAGTACTTC.

The CDR3 spells CASNSGQGAIDTQYF. CDR3 sequence (DNA): TGTGCCAGCAACTCGGGACAGGGGGCAATAGATACGCAGTATTTT. V gene TRBV6-5 combines with J gene TRBJ2-3; TRBD1 agrees at 12 bases. CDR3 length: 15 amino acids. Losses at the gene ends were 7 bases for V and 5 bases for J; bases not matched to a gene: 7. CDR1 is MNHEY and CDR2 is SVGAGI in the germline V gene.

The CDR3 nucleotides are TGTGCCAGCAGCACGACAGGGTTCGATGGCTACACCTTC. This translates into CASSTTGFDGYTF. The chain joins TRBV6-1 to TRBJ1-2; 7 nucleotides agree with TRBD1. The CDR3 has 13 residues. Germline-derived CDR1 and CDR2 are MNHNS and SASEGT. Losses at the gene ends were 6 bases for V and 6 bases for J; bases not matched to a gene: 7.

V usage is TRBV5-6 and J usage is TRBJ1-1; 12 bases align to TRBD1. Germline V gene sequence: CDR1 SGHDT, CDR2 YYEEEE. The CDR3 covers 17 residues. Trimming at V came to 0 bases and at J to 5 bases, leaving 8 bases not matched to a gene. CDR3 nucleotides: TGTGCCAGCAGCTTGGTTGGGACAGGGGGCACATTTACTGAAGCTTTCTTT. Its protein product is CASSLVGTGGTFTEAFF.

The chain's CDR3 is CASSLARDTDTQYF. The CDR3 nucleotides read TGTGCCAGCAGCTTAGCGAGGGACACAGATACGCAGTATTTT. The J gene is TRBJ2-3, the V gene TRBV7-9; D perhaps matches TRBD2 (5 bases). Trimming shortened V by 0 bases and J by 2 bases, and 6 bases separated the two germline ends. The germline V gene encodes CDR1 SEHNR and CDR2 FQNEAQ (reference sequence). The CDR3 contains 14 residues.

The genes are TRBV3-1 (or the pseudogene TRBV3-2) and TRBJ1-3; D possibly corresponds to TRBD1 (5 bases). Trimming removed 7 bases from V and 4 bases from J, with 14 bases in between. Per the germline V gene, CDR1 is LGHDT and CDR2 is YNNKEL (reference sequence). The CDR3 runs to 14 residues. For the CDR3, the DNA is TGTGCCAGCACCCTTGGGTCAGGGGGAAACACCATATATTTT. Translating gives CASTLGSGGNTIYF.

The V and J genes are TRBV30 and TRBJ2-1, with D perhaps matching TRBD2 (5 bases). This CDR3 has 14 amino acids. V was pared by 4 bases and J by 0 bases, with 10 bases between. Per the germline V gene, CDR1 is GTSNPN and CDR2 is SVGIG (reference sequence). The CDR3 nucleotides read TGTGCCTGGAAAGGACTGAGCTCCTACAATGAGCAGTTCTTC. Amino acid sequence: CAWKGLSSYNEQFF.

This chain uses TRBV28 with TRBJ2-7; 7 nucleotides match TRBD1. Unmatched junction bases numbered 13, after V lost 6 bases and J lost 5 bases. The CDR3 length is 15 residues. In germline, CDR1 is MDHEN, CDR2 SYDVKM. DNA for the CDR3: TGTGCCAGCAGGGTAGATACAGGGGCAGGAAACGAGCAGTACTTC. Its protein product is CASRVDTGAGNEQYF.

CDR3 residues: CASSPIAAALNTGELFF. The CDR3, as DNA: TGTGCCAGCTCACCAATCGCGGCAGCCCTGAACACCGGGGAGCTGTTTTTT. This sequence joins TRBV18 and TRBJ2-2; D call uncertain. This CDR3 contains 17 residues. Looked up from germline, CDR1 is KGHSH and CDR2 is LQKENI. V lost 2 bases to trimming and J lost 1 base, with 14 bases between them.

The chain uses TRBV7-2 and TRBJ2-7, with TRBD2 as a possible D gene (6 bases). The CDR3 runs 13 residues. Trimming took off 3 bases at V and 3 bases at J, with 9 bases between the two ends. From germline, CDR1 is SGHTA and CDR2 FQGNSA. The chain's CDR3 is CASSLSGDYEQYF. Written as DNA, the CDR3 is TGTGCCAGCAGCTTGTCGGGGGACTACGAGCAGTACTTC.

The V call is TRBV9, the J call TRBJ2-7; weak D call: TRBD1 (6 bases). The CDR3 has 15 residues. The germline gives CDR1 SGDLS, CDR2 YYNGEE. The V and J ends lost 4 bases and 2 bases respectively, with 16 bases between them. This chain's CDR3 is CASSPHTGSPYEQYF. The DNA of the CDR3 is TGTGCCAGCAGCCCCCACACAGGGTCCCCCTACGAGCAGTACTTC.

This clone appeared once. The CDR3 DNA reads as TGTGCCAGTAGTTCCGGACAGGGGGTCACCGGGGAGCTGTTTTTT. Residues: CASSSGQGVTGELFF. The chain joins TRBV19 to TRBJ2-2; the match to TRBD1 covers 10 bases. The CDR3 loop spans 15 amino acids. The germline CDR1 and CDR2 sequences are LNHDA and SQIVND (reference sequence). After removal of 5 bases from V and 4 bases from J, the junction contained 4 bases not matched to a gene. The full variable domain, with the rest looked up from reference TRBV19 and TRBJ2-2, is DGGITQSPKYLFRKEGQNVTLSCEQNLNHDAMYWYRQDPGQGLRLIYYSQIVNDFQKGDIAEGYSVSREKKESFPLTVTSAQKNPTAFYLCASSSGQGVTGELFFGEGSRLTVL.

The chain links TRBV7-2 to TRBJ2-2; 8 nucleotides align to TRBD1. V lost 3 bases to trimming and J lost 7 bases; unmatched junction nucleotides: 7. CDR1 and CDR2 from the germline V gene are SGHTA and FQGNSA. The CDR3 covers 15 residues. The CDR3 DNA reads TGTGCCAGCAGCTTTCAGGGGGCAGAAGTCGGGGAGCTGTTTTTT. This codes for CASSFQGAEVGELFF.

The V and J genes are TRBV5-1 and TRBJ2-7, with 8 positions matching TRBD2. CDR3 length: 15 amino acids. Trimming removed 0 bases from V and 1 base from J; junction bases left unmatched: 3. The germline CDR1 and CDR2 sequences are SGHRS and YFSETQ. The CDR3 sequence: CASSLGAGVSYEQYF. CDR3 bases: TGCGCCAGCAGCTTGGGAGCGGGGGTATCCTACGAGCAGTACTTC.

The CDR3 nucleotides read TGTGCCAGCAGTTCACAGGGTTTCCGTCAGCCCCAGCATTTT. This gives the protein CASSSQGFRQPQHF. The chain joins TRBV6-2 or TRBV6-3 to TRBJ1-5; D may be TRBD1 (6 bases). The CDR3 is 14 residues long. Germline CDR1 is MNHEY and CDR2 is SVGEGT. The V end was cut by 4 bases, the J end by 6 bases, with 13 bases between.

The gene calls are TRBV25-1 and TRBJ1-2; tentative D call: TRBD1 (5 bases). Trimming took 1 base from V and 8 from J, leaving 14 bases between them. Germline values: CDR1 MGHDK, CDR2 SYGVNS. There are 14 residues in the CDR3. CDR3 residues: CASSESGHFGGYTF. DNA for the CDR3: TGTGCCAGCAGTGAATCCGGACACTTTGGAGGCTACACCTTC.

The CDR3 region is CASREGPGANVLTF. Written as DNA, the CDR3 is TGTGCCAGCAGGGAGGGCCCTGGGGCCAACGTCCTGACTTTC. V is TRBV7-2 and J is TRBJ2-6, with a weak D call TRBD2 (6 bases). Between the trimmed V and J ends, which lost 6 bases and 2 bases, there was a span of 8 bases. The germline V gene has CDR1 SGHTA and CDR2 FQGNSA. The CDR3 length is 14 residues.

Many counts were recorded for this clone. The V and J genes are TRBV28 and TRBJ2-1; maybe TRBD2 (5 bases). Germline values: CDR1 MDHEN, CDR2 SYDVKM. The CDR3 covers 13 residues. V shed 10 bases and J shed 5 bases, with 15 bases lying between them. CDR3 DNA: TGTGCCACCATTAGGCCGGGGAACAATGAGCAGTTCTTC. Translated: CATIRPGNNEQFF.

The CDR3 DNA reads as TGTGCCAGCAGTTACTCCGGGACAGGGTCCCGCCACGAGCAGTACTTC. It is translated as CASSYSGTGSRHEQYF. The chain has TRBV6-5 and TRBJ2-7, with TRBD1 identical over 9 bases. Germline CDR1 is MNHEY and CDR2 is SVGAGI. The length of the CDR3 is 16 residues. The V segment lost 0 bases and the J segment 5 bases; nucleotides outside the gene matches: 8.

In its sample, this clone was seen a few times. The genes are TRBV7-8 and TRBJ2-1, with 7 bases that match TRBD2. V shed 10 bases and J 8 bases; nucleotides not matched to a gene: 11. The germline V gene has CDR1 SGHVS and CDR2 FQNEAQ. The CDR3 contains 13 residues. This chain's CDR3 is CATAIAGGYEQFF. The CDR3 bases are TGTGCCACGGCGATAGCGGGCGGCTATGAGCAGTTCTTC.

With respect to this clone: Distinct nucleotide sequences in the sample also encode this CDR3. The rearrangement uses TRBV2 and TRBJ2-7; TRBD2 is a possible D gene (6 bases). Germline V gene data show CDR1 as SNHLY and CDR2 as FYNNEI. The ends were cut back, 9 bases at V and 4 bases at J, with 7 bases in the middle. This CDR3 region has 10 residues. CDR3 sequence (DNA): TGTGCCAGTGGGACTTACGAGCAGTACTTC. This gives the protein CASGTYEQYF.

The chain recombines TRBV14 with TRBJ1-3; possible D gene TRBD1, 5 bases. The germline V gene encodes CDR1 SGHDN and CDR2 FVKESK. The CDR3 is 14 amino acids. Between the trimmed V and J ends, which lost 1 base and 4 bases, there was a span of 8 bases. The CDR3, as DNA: TGTGCCAGCAGCCAAGCAGGGCGAGGAAACACCATATATTTT. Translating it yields CASSQAGRGNTIYF.

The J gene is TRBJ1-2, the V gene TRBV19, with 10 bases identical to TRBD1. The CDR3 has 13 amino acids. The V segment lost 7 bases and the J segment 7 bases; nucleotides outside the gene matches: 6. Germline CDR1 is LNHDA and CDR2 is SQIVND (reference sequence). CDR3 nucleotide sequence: TGTGCCAGTATCGGGACAGGGGTGGGTGGCTACACCTTC. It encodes CASIGTGVGGYTF.

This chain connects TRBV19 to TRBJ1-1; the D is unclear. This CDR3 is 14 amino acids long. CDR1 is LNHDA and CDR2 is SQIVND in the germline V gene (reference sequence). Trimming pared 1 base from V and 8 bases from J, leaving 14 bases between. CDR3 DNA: TGTGCCAGTAGTATAGGTTTCGAGCCGGGGGAAGCTTTCTTT. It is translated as CASSIGFEPGEAFF.

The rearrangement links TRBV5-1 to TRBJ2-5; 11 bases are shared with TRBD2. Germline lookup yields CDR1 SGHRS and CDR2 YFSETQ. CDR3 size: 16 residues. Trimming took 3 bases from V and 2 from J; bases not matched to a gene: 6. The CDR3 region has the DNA TGCGCCAGCAGCTCCTTAGCGGGAGGGAGGCAAGAGACCCAGTACTTC. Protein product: CASSSLAGGRQETQYF.

CDR3 DNA sequence: TGTGCCACCAATGACAGGGCGGGCAATCAGCCCCAGCATTTT. Amino acids: CATNDRAGNQPQHF. The chain is built from TRBV15 and TRBJ1-5; TRBD1 matches 7 bases. The CDR3 is 14 residues long. CDR1 LNHNV and CDR2 YYDKDF come from the germline V gene (reference sequence). J lost 2 bases, V lost 7 bases, and 5 bases had no gene match.

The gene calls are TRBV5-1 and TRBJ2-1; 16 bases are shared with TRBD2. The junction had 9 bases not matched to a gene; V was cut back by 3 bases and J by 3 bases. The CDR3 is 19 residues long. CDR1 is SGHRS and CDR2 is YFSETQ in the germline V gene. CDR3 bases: TGCGCCAGCAGCTCTGAGGGACTAGCGGGGGGGCCAGTCTACAATGAGCAGTTCTTC. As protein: CASSSEGLAGGPVYNEQFF.